The sequence of this T cell receptor (beta chain) was determined in a study of blood T cell repertoires in COVID-19. Study as a whole: From the United States, Italy and Spain came samples of acute and convalescent COVID-19. The analysed material was cDNA or gDNA that came from T cells, B-cell-depleted T cells, or PBMCs.

The CDR3 consists of 15 residues. Germline lookup yields CDR1 SGHDN and CDR2 FVKESK. The ends were cut back, 4 bases at V and 3 bases at J, with 13 bases in the middle. Methods used by the authors: Researchers report that nucleated cell counts were estimated from reference gene primer amplification. The table came from immunoSEQ multiplex PCR; TCRdb's copy has only in-frame clones and leaves some out. Clonal size and the V and J genes are those of that table, whereas D and trimming came from the DNA. The sample lists some 250,000 clones, about 83% occurring once. The clonotype originates from a man older than 75 with acute or convalescent COVID-19. The sequenced sample consisted of peripheral blood. This chain uses TRBV14 with TRBJ2-1; a weak D match, TRBD1 (6 bases). This chain's CDR3 is CASSLGQGYYNEQFF. CDR3 coding DNA: TGTGCCAGCAGCCTAGGGCAGGGGTACTACAATGAGCAGTTCTTC.